This is a list of T cell receptor beta chains from one sample in a study of blood T cell repertoires in COVID-19. This table comes from immunoSEQ multiplex PCR, and its TCRdb copy is limited to in-frame clones, with some not included. The data contain roughly 17,000 clones, roughly nine tenths of them seen just once; the ten biggest clones take up 9% to 12%. Sequenced sample: peripheral blood. The source of these receptors is a man older than 75 with acute or convalescent COVID-19. The CDR3 runs from the conserved cysteine through the conserved F or W. The order of the fields is clone size, J gene, V gene, D gene, CDR3 DNA, CDR3 protein. D genes are given only for firm matches. Clone size, where shown, is once, few, many, or a class for clones that have expanded.

clone size: few
J gene: TRBJ2-7
V gene: TRBV9
D gene: TRBD1
CDR3 DNA: TGTGCCAGCAGCGTATCCGGGGACAGAGAGCAGTACTTC
CDR3 protein: CASSVSGDREQYF

clone size: .
J gene: TRBJ2-5
V gene: TRBV7-8
D gene: .
CDR3 DNA: TGTGCCAGCAGCTTAGCCGGCGGGGTGGAGACCCAGTACTTC
CDR3 protein: CASSLAGGVETQYF

clone size: .
J gene: TRBJ1-1
V gene: TRBV25-1
D gene: .
CDR3 DNA: TGTGCCAGCAGTGAAACAGGGATAATGAACACTGAAGCTTTCTTT
CDR3 protein: CASSETGIMNTEAFF

clone size: .
J gene: TRBJ1-5
V gene: TRBV28
D gene: .
CDR3 DNA: TGTGCCAGCAGCAGTCTGACGGGTAGCAATCAGCCCCAGCATTTT
CDR3 protein: CASSSLTGSNQPQHF

clone size: .
J gene: TRBJ1-5
V gene: TRBV19
D gene: .
CDR3 DNA: TGTGCCAGTAGTATGGGACACCTCAATCAGCCCCAGCATTTT
CDR3 protein: CASSMGHLNQPQHF

clone size: .
J gene: TRBJ1-3
V gene: TRBV19
D gene: .
CDR3 DNA: TGTGCCAGTAGTATCGGAGGGGATGGAGCTGGAAACACCATATATTTT
CDR3 protein: CASSIGGDGAGNTIYF

clone size: .
J gene: TRBJ1-4
V gene: TRBV6-5
D gene: .
CDR3 DNA: TGTGCCAGCAGTTCCGGAACAGCAACTAATGAAAAACTGTTTTTT
CDR3 protein: CASSSGTATNEKLFF

clone size: .
J gene: TRBJ1-5
V gene: TRBV2
D gene: TRBD1
CDR3 DNA: TGTGCCAGCCGACCAGGGACAGCGAATCAGCCCCAGCATTTT
CDR3 protein: CASRPGTANQPQHF

clone size: .
J gene: TRBJ1-3
V gene: TRBV23-1
D gene: .
CDR3 DNA: TGCGCCAGCACGGGAAACACCATATATTTT
CDR3 protein: CASTGNTIYF

clone size: few
J gene: TRBJ2-2
V gene: TRBV2
D gene: TRBD1
CDR3 DNA: TGTGCCAGCAGTTGGACAGGGAGCACCGGGGAGCTGTTTTTT
CDR3 protein: CASSWTGSTGELFF

clone size: .
J gene: TRBJ2-1
V gene: TRBV24-1
D gene: TRBD1
CDR3 DNA: TGTGCCACCAGTGATGCCCCCGGGACAGGGATCCCCTACAATGAGCAGTTCTTC
CDR3 protein: CATSDAPGTGIPYNEQFF

clone size: .
J gene: TRBJ1-2
V gene: TRBV14
D gene: .
CDR3 DNA: TGTGCCAGCAGCCCCATCATCGGGTGGAACTATGGCTACACCTTC
CDR3 protein: CASSPIIGWNYGYTF

clone size: few
J gene: TRBJ1-2
V gene: TRBV2
D gene: .
CDR3 DNA: TGTGCCAGCAGTGAACGGCCCCCAATAGGGGATGGCTACACCTTC
CDR3 protein: CASSERPPIGDGYTF

clone size: .
J gene: TRBJ2-2
V gene: TRBV6-6
D gene: TRBD1
CDR3 DNA: TGTGCCAGCAGTCAACATCGGCGACAGGGGGTGAAGACCGGGGAGCTGTTTTTT
CDR3 protein: CASSQHRRQGVKTGELFF

clone size: .
J gene: TRBJ1-2
V gene: TRBV24-1
D gene: .
CDR3 DNA: TGTGCCACCAGCCCTACGGGGAACTATGGCTACACCTTC
CDR3 protein: CATSPTGNYGYTF

clone size: .
J gene: TRBJ2-7
V gene: TRBV7-2
D gene: .
CDR3 DNA: TGTGCCAGCAGCTTAGTGGGGGCGACCTACGAGCAGTACTTC
CDR3 protein: CASSLVGATYEQYF

clone size: .
J gene: TRBJ1-5
V gene: TRBV2
D gene: TRBD1
CDR3 DNA: TGTGCCAGCAGAAAAGGACAGGGGAGACATCAGCCCCAGCATTTT
CDR3 protein: CASRKGQGRHQPQHF

clone size: .
J gene: TRBJ2-3
V gene: TRBV3-1/TRBV3-2
D gene: TRBD2
CDR3 DNA: TGTGCCAGCAGCTATACGGGGGGGCCTTCCGATACGCAGTATTTT
CDR3 protein: CASSYTGGPSDTQYF

clone size: few
J gene: TRBJ1-4
V gene: TRBV2
D gene: .
CDR3 DNA: TGTGCCAGCAGTGATCGAACGACAGTAATCGGTAACGAAAAACTGTTTTTT
CDR3 protein: CASSDRTTVIGNEKLFF

clone size: .
J gene: TRBJ1-2
V gene: TRBV19
D gene: TRBD1
CDR3 DNA: TGTGCCAGTAGTATCCGACAGGGCACCAACTATGGCTACACCTTC
CDR3 protein: CASSIRQGTNYGYTF

clone size: .
J gene: TRBJ2-7
V gene: TRBV5-1
D gene: .
CDR3 DNA: TGCGCCAGCAGCTTGGGGGGGAACAGGGCACACGAGCAGTACTTC
CDR3 protein: CASSLGGNRAHEQYF

clone size: .
J gene: TRBJ1-2
V gene: TRBV6-5
D gene: .
CDR3 DNA: TGTGCCACCCACCCGGCGGGGGGGGTTAACTATGGCTACACCTTC
CDR3 protein: CATHPAGGVNYGYTF

clone size: .
J gene: TRBJ2-1
V gene: TRBV3-1/TRBV3-2
D gene: .
CDR3 DNA: TGTGCCAGCAGCCGCTTGGGACAAAGCAATGAGCAGTTCTTC
CDR3 protein: CASSRLGQSNEQFF

clone size: .
J gene: TRBJ1-6
V gene: TRBV21-1
D gene: .
CDR3 DNA: TGTGCCAGCATCCGCGGGAGGGGGGATTCACCCCTCCACTTT
CDR3 protein: CASIRGRGDSPLHF

clone size: .
J gene: TRBJ2-2
V gene: TRBV10-3
D gene: TRBD2
CDR3 DNA: TGTGCCATGGGTAGCGGGCCCACCGGGGAGCTGTTTTTT
CDR3 protein: CAMGSGPTGELFF

clone size: .
J gene: TRBJ1-2
V gene: TRBV19
D gene: .
CDR3 DNA: TGTGCCAGTAGCCAGGGTCGTGGCTACACCTTC
CDR3 protein: CASSQGRGYTF

clone size: few
J gene: TRBJ1-6
V gene: TRBV5-6
D gene: .
CDR3 DNA: TGTGCCAGCAGCCGGCCCGGGTATTCACCCCTCCACTTT
CDR3 protein: CASSRPGYSPLHF

clone size: .
J gene: TRBJ2-1
V gene: TRBV5-1
D gene: .
CDR3 DNA: TGCGCCAGCAAATTTGGACCGGGGGCGGGGGATGAGCAGTTCTTC
CDR3 protein: CASKFGPGAGDEQFF

clone size: .
J gene: TRBJ1-4
V gene: TRBV6-5
D gene: TRBD1
CDR3 DNA: TGTGCCAGCAGTTACTCGACAGGGGGAACTAATGAAAAACTGTTTTTT
CDR3 protein: CASSYSTGGTNEKLFF

clone size: .
J gene: TRBJ1-1
V gene: TRBV29-1
D gene: TRBD1
CDR3 DNA: TGCAGCGTTGTTAGGGGGCGCCCGGACACTGAAGCTTTCTTT
CDR3 protein: CSVVRGRPDTEAFF

clone size: few
J gene: TRBJ1-1
V gene: TRBV30
D gene: TRBD1
CDR3 DNA: TGTGCCTGGAGTGAACAGGGGGGAACTGAAGCTTTCTTT
CDR3 protein: CAWSEQGGTEAFF

clone size: .
J gene: TRBJ1-4
V gene: TRBV5-5
D gene: TRBD1
CDR3 DNA: TGTGCCAGCACTTCAGGGGGTGCAACTAATGAAAAACTGTTTTTT
CDR3 protein: CASTSGGATNEKLFF

clone size: .
J gene: TRBJ1-2
V gene: TRBV4-1
D gene: TRBD1
CDR3 DNA: TGCGCCAGCAGCCCCCAGGGGGGCTATGGCTACACCTTC
CDR3 protein: CASSPQGGYGYTF

clone size: .
J gene: TRBJ1-3
V gene: TRBV15
D gene: TRBD1
CDR3 DNA: TGTGCCACCAGCAGAGATTTAGGGGACAGGGGGCTTGGAAACACCATATATTTT
CDR3 protein: CATSRDLGDRGLGNTIYF

clone size: few
J gene: TRBJ2-3
V gene: TRBV5-1
D gene: TRBD2
CDR3 DNA: TGCGCCAGCAGCTTGGGGGCTAGCGGGAGCACAGATACGCAGTATTTT
CDR3 protein: CASSLGASGSTDTQYF

clone size: .
J gene: TRBJ2-1
V gene: TRBV30
D gene: .
CDR3 DNA: TGTGCCTGGAAATTGAGGAGAGACAATGAGCAGTTCTTC
CDR3 protein: CAWKLRRDNEQFF

clone size: .
J gene: TRBJ2-5
V gene: TRBV4-2
D gene: TRBD2
CDR3 DNA: TGTGCCAGCAGCCGCCGACTAGCGGGGGGGACAGAGACCCAGTACTTC
CDR3 protein: CASSRRLAGGTETQYF

clone size: .
J gene: TRBJ1-5
V gene: TRBV6-5
D gene: TRBD1
CDR3 DNA: TGTGCCAGCAGGATATCGGGACAGGGGAATCAGCCCCAGCATTTT
CDR3 protein: CASRISGQGNQPQHF

clone size: .
J gene: TRBJ1-1
V gene: TRBV2
D gene: .
CDR3 DNA: TGTGCCAGCGACCCGGGGTTAGGAGGAGCTTTCTTT
CDR3 protein: CASDPGLGGAFF

clone size: .
J gene: TRBJ1-1
V gene: TRBV10-3
D gene: TRBD1
CDR3 DNA: TGTGCCATCCAGGGACAGAGCGAATGGGACACTGAAGCTTTCTTT
CDR3 protein: CAIQGQSEWDTEAFF

clone size: .
J gene: TRBJ1-2
V gene: TRBV5-1
D gene: TRBD1
CDR3 DNA: TGCGCCAGCAGTCCAGGGGGAAGCAATGGCTACACCTTC
CDR3 protein: CASSPGGSNGYTF

clone size: .
J gene: TRBJ2-7
V gene: TRBV10-3
D gene: TRBD2
CDR3 DNA: TGTGCCGTCGAGCGGGAGGGCGCCTACGAGCAGTACTTC
CDR3 protein: CAVEREGAYEQYF

clone size: .
J gene: TRBJ1-4
V gene: TRBV21-1
D gene: .
CDR3 DNA: TGTGCCAGCAGCACCCGGGACAGGGTCGCTGAAAAACTGTTTTTT
CDR3 protein: CASSTRDRVAEKLFF

clone size: .
J gene: TRBJ2-1
V gene: TRBV27
D gene: TRBD1
CDR3 DNA: TGTGCCAGCAGGGACAGGGGATACAATGAGCAGTTCTTC
CDR3 protein: CASRDRGYNEQFF

clone size: .
J gene: TRBJ1-6
V gene: TRBV13
D gene: TRBD1
CDR3 DNA: TGTGCCAGCAGCCCAACAGGGGATAATTCACCCCTCCACTTT
CDR3 protein: CASSPTGDNSPLHF

clone size: .
J gene: TRBJ2-7
V gene: TRBV10-3
D gene: TRBD2
CDR3 DNA: TGTGCCATCAGTGAGGGACTAGCGGGGGACTACGAGCAGTACTTC
CDR3 protein: CAISEGLAGDYEQYF

clone size: once
J gene: TRBJ2-1
V gene: TRBV18
D gene: TRBD2
CDR3 DNA: TGTGCCAGCTCCACCGATAGCGGGTACAATGAGCAGTTCTTC
CDR3 protein: CASSTDSGYNEQFF

clone size: few
J gene: TRBJ1-2
V gene: TRBV18
D gene: .
CDR3 DNA: TGTGCCAGCTCACCCGGCCCCCGGGACACGGGGTTGAGCTACACCTTC
CDR3 protein: CASSPGPRDTGLSYTF

clone size: once
J gene: TRBJ2-5
V gene: TRBV5-1
D gene: .
CDR3 DNA: TGCGCCAGCAGCTTCTGGAGGGCGGGGAAAGAGACCCAGTACTTC
CDR3 protein: CASSFWRAGKETQYF

clone size: .
J gene: TRBJ2-1
V gene: TRBV12-5
D gene: TRBD1
CDR3 DNA: TGTGCTAGTGGTTTGGTCTTTAGGACAGGGCGCTACAATGAGCAGTTCTTC
CDR3 protein: CASGLVFRTGRYNEQFF